The 24 T cell receptor beta chains below come from one sample, sequenced in a study of T-cell memory formation after mild COVID-19. TCRdb re-analysed the 5' RACE reads in MiXCR, keeping a single row per CDR3 protein. This table holds over 300,000 distinct CDR3 sequences, roughly 19% found once. Sequencing used PBMCs or a T cell subset sorted from them (not recorded which). All receptors derive from a man between 18 and 35 years old who had mild COVID-19 (a few samples of this study predate the infection). Cell type and time point are not known.

The chain is built from TRBV3-1 and TRBJ2-3; D gene ambiguous. V shed 1 base and J shed 0 bases, with 11 bases lying between them. The CDR3 has 16 residues. Germline V gives CDR1 LGHDT, CDR2 YNNKEL (reference sequence). The CDR3 region is CASSQGVAASTDTQYF. CDR3 nucleotide sequence: TGTGCCAGCAGCCAAGGGGTAGCCGCTAGCACAGATACGCAGTATTTT.

This clonotype was found a few times. The V and J genes are TRBV11-3 and TRBJ2-1; D unresolved. Germline CDR1 and CDR2: SGHNT and YENEEA. There are 15 residues in the CDR3. V was shortened by 3 bases and J by 3 bases, with 12 bases between the two germline ends. In DNA, the CDR3 is TGTGCCAGCAGCTTGGGAAGGTCCGTCTACAATGAGCAGTTCTTC. Its protein is CASSLGRSVYNEQFF.

This clonotype has at least ten counts. The genes are TRBV12-3 or TRBV12-4 and TRBJ2-3; TRBD1 matches 9 bases. CDR3 length equals 14 residues. V shed 9 bases and J 0 bases; nucleotides not matched to a gene: 4. The CDR3 bases are TGTGCCAGTACAGGGGGCCTAAGCACAGATACGCAGTATTTT. Amino acid sequence: CASTGGLSTDTQYF.

The chain joins TRBV7-8 to TRBJ1-2; D is uncertain. CDR1 is SGHVS, CDR2 FQNEAQ, per germline. The CDR3 has 12 residues. V shed 3 bases and J shed 6 bases, with 8 bases lying between them. The CDR3 protein is CASSFRSDGYTF. CDR3 DNA sequence: TGTGCCAGCAGCTTCAGGAGTGATGGCTACACCTTC.

This clonotype was found a few times. This chain uses TRBV4-3 with TRBJ2-3, with D uncertain. CDR1 is LGHNA, CDR2 YSLEER, per germline. The length of the CDR3 is 15 residues. Between the trimmed V and J ends, which lost 3 bases and 2 bases, there was a span of 12 bases. CDR3 nucleotide sequence: TGCGCCAGCAGCCAGTCTCCCACGGCCACAGATACGCAGTATTTT. Its protein is CASSQSPTATDTQYF.

This clonotype has more than one count but fewer than ten. This sequence joins TRBV6-5 and TRBJ2-3, with 7 bases that match TRBD1. Losses at the gene ends were 6 bases for V and 3 bases for J; bases not matched to a gene: 3. Germline V gene lookup returns CDR1 MNHEY and CDR2 SVGAGI. The CDR3 is made up of 13 amino acids. The CDR3 region is CASRGQATDTQYF. CDR3 nucleotide sequence: TGTGCCAGCAGAGGACAGGCAACAGATACGCAGTATTTT.

The chain uses TRBV7-2 and TRBJ2-5; D could derive from TRBD1 or TRBD2 (5 bases each). Trimming cost V 4 bases and J 5 bases, with 17 bases left between them. Germline lookup yields CDR1 SGHTA and CDR2 FQGNSA. CDR3 length equals 15 residues. CDR3 coding DNA: TGTGCCAGCAGCTCTCTGAGGGGCCTCGGGGAGACCCAGTACTTC. Residues: CASSSLRGLGETQYF. The full variable domain, completed using reference TRBV7-2 and TRBJ2-5, is GAGVSQSPSNKVTEKGKDVELRCDPISGHTALYWYRQSLGQGLEFLIYFQGNSAPDKSGLPSDRFSAERTGGSVSTLTIQRTQQEDSAVYLCASSSLRGLGETQYFGPGTRLLVL.

This sequence joins TRBV6-5 and TRBJ1-5; perhaps TRBD1 as D (5 bases). V was shortened by 0 bases and J by 5 bases, with 8 bases between the two germline ends. Per germline, CDR1 MNHEY and CDR2 SVGAGI. The CDR3 is 14 amino acids. CDR3 amino acids: CASSYSTAYQPQHF. The CDR3 nucleotides are TGTGCCAGCAGTTACTCGACAGCCTATCAGCCCCAGCATTTT.

The chain combines TRBV5-1 with TRBJ2-1; D is perhaps TRBD2 (6 bases). Trimming left V 3 bases short and J 0 bases short, with 10 bases between. The germline CDR1 and CDR2 sequences are SGHRS and YFSETQ. CDR3 size: 15 residues. The CDR3 loop reads CASSWDGSSYNEQFF. The CDR3 DNA is TGCGCCAGCAGCTGGGACGGGAGCTCCTACAATGAGCAGTTCTTC.

The chain employs TRBV9 and TRBJ2-1; TRBD1 might be the D (5 bases). Germline V gene lookup returns CDR1 SGDLS and CDR2 YYNGEE. The CDR3 is 14 residues long. V lost 4 bases and J lost 7, with 15 bases in between. The DNA for the CDR3 is TGTGCCAGCAGCCCTAGGACACCGGATAATGAGCAGTTCTTC. It codes for CASSPRTPDNEQFF. The full variable domain, its missing parts supplied by reference TRBV9 and TRBJ2-1, is DSGVTQTPKHLITATGQRVTLRCSPRSGDLSVYWYQQSLDQGLQFLIQYYNGEERAKGNILERFSAQQFPDLHSELNLSSLELGDSALYFCASSPRTPDNEQFFGPGTRLTVL.

This clonotype was seen a few times. The V call is TRBV4-3, the J call TRBJ1-5, with no clear D. Trimming removed 0 bases from V and 6 bases from J, with 9 bases in between. This CDR3 contains 14 residues. Looked up from germline, CDR1 is LGHNA and CDR2 is YSLEER. In DNA form, the CDR3 reads TGCGCCAGCAGCCAAGAGCCTCGTACTCAGCCCCAGCATTTT. It encodes CASSQEPRTQPQHF.

The chain employs TRBV6-2 or TRBV6-3 and TRBJ1-2, with D possibly TRBD1 on 6 matching bases. Germline loops: CDR1 MNHEY, CDR2 SVGEGT. The CDR3 sequence is 13 residues long. V lost 2 bases and J 6 bases, leaving 10 bases between the germline ends. The CDR3 loop reads CASSYQGFDGYTF. In DNA form, the CDR3 reads TGTGCCAGCAGTTACCAGGGGTTCGATGGCTACACCTTC.

The rearrangement links TRBV3-1 to TRBJ1-1, with D perhaps matching TRBD1 (5 bases). Germline V gene data show CDR1 as LGHDT and CDR2 as YNNKEL (reference sequence). Deletions cut 6 bases from V and 3 bases from J, with 20 bases between. The CDR3 totals 16 residues. The CDR3 reads CASSPLKPIGDTEAFF. For the CDR3, the DNA is TGTGCCAGCAGTCCCCTTAAACCGATAGGGGACACTGAAGCTTTCTTT.

V is TRBV5-4 and J is TRBJ1-2; D ambiguous. There are 14 residues in the CDR3. The V gene's germline CDR1 is SGHNT and CDR2 YYREEE (reference sequence). V was trimmed by 3 bases and J by 4 bases, leaving 13 bases between them. The CDR3 spells CASSYGSNFYGYTF. The CDR3 bases are TGTGCCAGCAGCTACGGGTCCAACTTCTATGGCTACACCTTC.

This clonotype was recorded at least ten times. The rearrangement uses TRBV4-3 and TRBJ2-6, with D maybe TRBD2 (5 bases). The CDR3 contains 16 residues. CDR1 and CDR2 from the germline V gene are LGHNA and YSLEER. With 2 bases removed from V and 0 bases from J, the gap between germline ends came to 8 bases. CDR3 in DNA: TGCGCCAGCAGCCAACCCGAGGGCTCTGGGGCCAACGTCCTGACTTTC. Protein sequence: CASSQPEGSGANVLTF.

This clonotype was seen only a few times. The rearrangement links TRBV7-2 to TRBJ2-5; D is possibly TRBD2 (5 bases). Trimming shortened V by 1 base and J by 1 base, and 10 bases separated the two germline ends. The CDR3 spans 15 residues. Germline V gene data show CDR1 as SGHTA and CDR2 as FQGNSA. The CDR3 region has the DNA TGTGCCAGCAGCTTAGTGTGGCTAGCCCAAGAGACCCAGTACTTC. Translation gives CASSLVWLAQETQYF.

The V and J genes are TRBV12-3 or TRBV12-4 and TRBJ2-1, with 12 positions matching TRBD2. The CDR3 has 16 amino acids. Trimming at V came to 5 bases and at J to 4 bases, leaving 6 bases not matched to a gene. The CDR3 DNA follows: TGTGCCAGCAGTAAACTAGCGGGGGGCCCTTACAATGAGCAGTTCTTC. The encoded protein is CASSKLAGGPYNEQFF.

V usage is TRBV2 and J usage is TRBJ2-7; 11 bases agree with TRBD1. The CDR3 totals 14 residues. The germline V gene encodes CDR1 SNHLY and CDR2 FYNNEI. With 5 bases clipped from V and 6 bases from J, the junction kept 6 bases outside the gene matches. The CDR3 loop reads CASSFRTGGSEQYV. In DNA form, the CDR3 reads TGTGCCAGCAGTTTTAGGACAGGGGGCAGCGAGCAGTACGTC.

The chain combines TRBV5-5 with TRBJ2-7; maybe TRBD1 (6 bases). V was pared by 1 base and J by 7 bases, with 12 bases between. There are 13 residues in the CDR3. From germline, CDR1 is SGHKS and CDR2 YYEKEE (reference sequence). CDR3 residues: CASSLRWGREQYV. The CDR3 region has the DNA TGTGCCAGCAGCTTGCGCTGGGGGCGGGAGCAGTACGTC.

Comment on this clonotype: A clone one base away is much larger, so this may be a read error. The chain joins TRBV12-3 or TRBV12-4 to TRBJ2-2; 8 bases match TRBD1. The CDR3 length is 16 residues. CDR3: CASSNHGQGFSGDLFF. The CDR3 nucleotides read TGTGCCAGCAGCAACCACGGACAGGGCTTTTCCGGGGATCTGTTTTTT.

The chain employs TRBV4-2 and TRBJ1-2; D call uncertain. The CDR3 totals 13 residues. CDR1 and CDR2 (germline): LGHNA, YNFKEQ. The V gene lost 4 bases and the J gene lost 6 bases, with 12 bases spanning the gap. CDR3 amino acids: CASSLSRVDGYTF. CDR3 coding DNA: TGTGCCAGCAGCCTGAGTCGGGTGGATGGCTACACCTTC.

The V call is TRBV7-3, the J call TRBJ2-6; D may be TRBD1 (5 bases). The germline gives CDR1 SGHTA, CDR2 FQGTGA. Deletions cut 1 base from V and 3 bases from J, with 13 bases between. The CDR3 covers 17 residues. DNA for the CDR3: TGTGCCAGCAGCTTAAAGGGAAGGGGCTATGGGGCCAACGTCCTGACTTTC. Protein sequence: CASSLKGRGYGANVLTF.

There are a few counts of this clonotype. V gene TRBV18 combines with J gene TRBJ2-7; 7 bases agree with TRBD1. CDR3 length: 13 residues. Germline loops: CDR1 KGHSH, CDR2 LQKENI. Unmatched junction bases numbered 5, after V lost 3 bases and J lost 6 bases. In DNA, the CDR3 is TGTGCCAGCTCACCCGACAGGGAGTTCGAGCAGTACTTC. Translated, it gives CASSPDREFEQYF.

This clonotype was picked up a small number of times. The genes are TRBV6-1 and TRBJ1-6; 7 positions match TRBD1. V was clipped by 10 bases and J by 11 bases; unmatched bases: 8. Germline CDR1 reads MNHNS; CDR2 reads SASEGT. The CDR3 has 12 residues. CDR3 amino acids: CATRQGWTPLHF. For the CDR3, the DNA is TGTGCCACCCGACAGGGTTGGACACCCCTCCACTTT.